This entry is about one T cell receptor beta chain. V was clipped by 6 bases and J by 5 bases; unmatched bases: 8. Germline CDR1 and CDR2: ENHRY and SYGVKD. This CDR3 region has 15 residues. This record belongs to a study of blood T cell repertoires in COVID-19. Background on the study: Spain, Italy and the United States supplied samples that represented acute and convalescent COVID-19. T cells, B-cell-depleted T cells, or PBMCs provided the cDNA or gDNA that served as material.

In the source study's methods: Amplification with reference gene primers provided the estimates of nucleated cell counts. Libraries were prepared by immunoSEQ multiplex PCR; TCRdb keeps only in-frame clonotypes and omits some of them. V and J calls and clone size come straight from that table; D and trimming were deduced from the DNA. The table includes approximately 190,000 clones, 75% to 90% detected once. This receptor was taken from a woman in her forties with acute or convalescent COVID-19. The gene calls are TRBV10-3 and TRBJ1-4, with TRBD1 matching 8 bases. Sequences were obtained from peripheral blood. CDR3 sequence (DNA): TGTGCCATCAGGGACAGGGTGGGAGTCAATGAAAAACTGTTTTTT. This codes for CAIRDRVGVNEKLFF.